The T cell receptor (beta chain) under discussion was sequenced for a study of T cell changes during pregnancy in multiple sclerosis. J gave up 11 bases and V 0 bases, and 14 bases lay outside the gene matches. The CDR3 is 16 residues long. The germline gives CDR1 SGDLS, CDR2 YYNGEE. This clone was counted a single time. Only in-frame clones appear in the TCRdb table, and some are missing; sequencing was by immunoSEQ multiplex PCR. Of 85,000 to 100,000 clones in the sample, 85% to 95% were seen once. Specimen: peripheral blood, collected after pregnancy. The chain couples TRBV9 to TRBJ1-1, with TRBD1 matching over 9 bases. The TCR sequence derives from a female donor with multiple sclerosis, enrolled in a pregnancy study. In DNA, the CDR3 is TGTGCCAGCAGCGTAGACCCCGGGACAGGGTCTGAAGTGGCTTTCTTT. Its protein product is CASSVDPGTGSEVAFF. The complete variable domain, with remaining parts taken from reference TRBV9 and TRBJ1-1, reads DSGVTQTPKHLITATGQRVTLRCSPRSGDLSVYWYQQSLDQGLQFLIQYYNGEERAKGNILERFSAQQFPDLHSELNLSSLELGDSALYFCASSVDPGTGSEVAFFGQGTRLTVV.